Following are 9 T cell receptor beta chains from one sample sequenced in a study of blood T cell repertoires in COVID-19 (dated by TCRdb to about 2020). The library was prepared using the immunoSEQ multiplex PCR assay. TCRdb holds this immuneACCESS table with in-frame rearrangements only. Some clones are missing; in checked studies, unresolved V genes explain under half, and the rest has no known cause. For this sample there are more than 80,000 clones; 72% appear just once. Of the sample, around 23% falls within the top ten clones. What was sequenced was peripheral blood. These receptors all stem from a woman in her sixties in a cohort sampled during active or convalescent COVID-19.

Concerning this clone itself: The junction shows a germline mismatch at one end, possibly a read error. This chain connects TRBV2 to TRBJ2-7; 9 bases agree with TRBD2. This CDR3 is 14 amino acids long. Germline V gives CDR1 SNHLY, CDR2 FYNNEI. CDR3 residues: CARRAGGAGYEQYF. As DNA, the CDR3 is TGCGCCCGCCGGGCGGGGGGGGCCGGCTACGAGCAGTACTTC.

This clone was seen once. This chain connects TRBV7-2 to TRBJ2-3; possibly TRBD1 for D (6 bases). Trimming stripped 5 bases from V and 3 bases from J, with 15 bases between. The CDR3 spans 15 residues. In germline, CDR1 is SGHTA, CDR2 FQGNSA. CDR3 sequence reads: CASSQPQGITDTQYF. Written as DNA, the CDR3 is TGTGCCAGCAGCCAGCCGCAGGGGATTACAGATACGCAGTATTTT.

The chain couples TRBV15 to TRBJ2-3; 8 bases are shared with TRBD2. The CDR3 runs 15 residues. With 8 bases clipped from V and 3 bases from J, the junction kept 10 bases outside the gene matches. Germline CDR1 is LNHNV and CDR2 is YYDKDF (reference sequence). The CDR3 DNA sequence: TGTGCCACCTCCTCGCGGGGGGCGAGAACAGATACGCAGTATTTT. It encodes CATSSRGARTDTQYF.

This clone was found a few times. J is TRBJ1-2 and V is TRBV5-4; 9 bases fit TRBD1. The CDR3 is made up of 13 amino acids. CDR1 is SGHNT and CDR2 is YYREEE in the germline V gene (reference sequence). V shed 0 bases, J shed 8 bases, and the junction held 2 bases outside the gene matches. The CDR3 sequence: CASSLGDRDGYTF. The CDR3 bases are TGTGCCAGCAGCTTGGGGGACAGGGACGGCTACACCTTC.

This rearrangement joins TRBV25-1 to TRBJ2-7; 8 bases fit TRBD1. J was trimmed by 2 bases and V by 8 bases; bases with no gene match: 5. The CDR3 covers 13 residues. The germline CDR1 and CDR2 sequences are MGHDK and SYGVNS. The CDR3 reads CASVGQGPYEQYF. The CDR3 region has the DNA TGTGCCAGCGTTGGACAGGGCCCCTACGAGCAGTACTTC.

A remark on this clone: Different DNA sequences within this sample yield the same CDR3. The chain combines TRBV13 with TRBJ1-4, with D possibly being TRBD1 (5 bases). Per the germline V gene, CDR1 is PRHDT and CDR2 is FYEKMQ (reference sequence). This CDR3 has 18 amino acids. The V gene lost 7 bases and the J gene lost 6 bases, with 27 bases spanning the gap. The CDR3 loop is CASTTNGTGHDRDEKLFF. As DNA, the CDR3 is TGTGCCAGCACCACAAATGGGACTGGGCACGACCGGGATGAAAAACTGTTTTTT.

This CDR3 reads CASSLDRALYEQYF. CDR3 bases: TGCGCCAGCAGCTTGGACAGGGCGCTTTACGAGCAGTACTTC. The chain uses TRBV5-1 and TRBJ2-7; possible D gene TRBD1, 6 bases. The germline V and J ends were trimmed by 0 bases and 4 bases, with 11 bases remaining between them. Germline-derived CDR1 and CDR2 are SGHRS and YFSETQ. The CDR3 covers 14 residues.

The chain recombines TRBV4-3 with TRBJ1-1, with D uncertain. The CDR3 runs 16 residues. Trimming removed 1 base from V and 8 bases from J, with 20 bases in between. Per germline, CDR1 LGHNA and CDR2 YSLEER. CDR3 nucleotide sequence: TGCGCCAGCAGCCAAGGCGGATCAGCGGTTCGTCGGGAAGCTTTCTTT. This sequence encodes CASSQGGSAVRREAFF.

In its sample, this clone was seen a few times. The chain is built from TRBV30 and TRBJ1-6, with D possibly being TRBD1 (6 bases). Germline V gene lookup returns CDR1 GTSNPN and CDR2 SVGIG (reference sequence). The CDR3 is 14 amino acids. Trimming removed 6 bases at V and 9 bases at J, with 18 bases between. This chain's CDR3 is CACLRGWICSPLHF. For the CDR3, the DNA is TGTGCCTGTCTAAGGGGGTGGATCTGTTCACCCCTCCACTTT.